This TCR beta chain was captured by sequencing in a study of control samples from healthy donors and cancer patients (dated by TCRdb to the early 2020s). Receptor amplification or capture employed the immunoSEQ multiplex PCR assay. The immuneACCESS repertoire file appears here via TCRdb, limited to in-frame rearrangements. These files lack a portion of the clones; in checked studies, under half of the deficit traces to unresolved V genes, and the cause of the others is not known. The table for this sample lists some 200,000 clones; about 93% of them were counted only once. Roughly 1.5% of the sample belongs to the ten largest clones. CDR1 and CDR2, per the germline V gene (reference sequence), are LGHDT and YNNKEL. Trimming at the junction amounts to 1 base on V and 12 bases on J, and the germline ends lie 7 bases apart. The CDR3 covers 11 residues, taking in both the cysteine and the phenylalanine. Solely the CDR3 DNA is kept, with 33 bases framed from the first base.

This clone showed up just once. Its cognate antigen has yet to be identified. Base-call qualities are not available, and no considerably larger clone is one nucleotide away. The source is a man aged 18 to 30 in good health. This chain is built from TRBV3-1 (or the pseudogene TRBV3-2) and TRBJ2-1, with an unclear D gene assignment. The sequenced material came from blood. The CDR3 is CASSQGTGQFF. The nucleotide sequence reads as follows: TGTGCCAGCAGCCAAGGTACGGGGCAGTTCTTC.